In its sample, the clone carrying this T cell receptor beta chain was seen once. Its specificity is not known. Profiled with immunoSEQ multiplex PCR; TCRdb holds only in-frame clones, not every one. The profile shows about 110,000 clones, 92% of them singletons. This record belongs to a study of T cell responses to AZD1222 COVID-19 vaccine. Study results and limitations: Reports indicate that nearly half of spike-specific TCRs are directed at unmutated variant regions.

The V end was cut by 2 bases, the J end by 4 bases, with 15 bases between. The V gene's germline CDR1 is SGHVS and CDR2 FQNEAQ. The CDR3 covers 17 residues. Source: peripheral blood, taken 28 days after the second AZD1222 dose. J is TRBJ1-6 and V is TRBV7-8; weak D call: TRBD1 (6 bases). The TCR was taken from an adult who received the AZD1222 COVID-19 vaccine. The DNA for the CDR3 is TGTGCCAGCAGCTTAAGGGGGACATCGGCATATAATTCACCCCTCCACTTT. This gives the protein CASSLRGTSAYNSPLHF.